These T cell receptor beta chains were read from a single sample in a study of blood T cell repertoires in COVID-19. Only in-frame clones appear in the TCRdb table, and some are missing; sequencing was by immunoSEQ multiplex PCR. The data contain 250,000 to 300,000 clones, more than 85% of them singletons. What was sequenced was peripheral blood. The receptors stem from a young man with active or convalescent COVID-19. The CDR3 runs from the conserved cysteine through the conserved F or W. D genes are given only for firm matches. Clone size, where shown, is once, few, many, or a class for clones that have expanded.

TRBJ1-2 | . | . | 11 | TRBV12-3/TRBV12-4 | CASSFTYGYTF | TGTGCCAGCAGTTTCACATATGGCTACACCTTC
TRBJ2-7 | . | . | 11 | TRBV12-3/TRBV12-4 | CASSARYEQYF | TGTGCCAGCAGTGCACGGTACGAGCAGTACTTC
TRBJ2-1 | . | . | 15 | TRBV19 | CASTRDAGSYNEQFF | TGTGCCAGTACCCGTGACGCGGGATCCTACAATGAGCAGTTCTTC
TRBJ1-4 | few | TRBD1 | 15 | TRBV9 | CASSVASGGDEKLFF | TGTGCCAGCAGCGTAGCTTCAGGGGGAGATGAAAAACTGTTTTTT
TRBJ2-2 | . | . | 12 | TRBV15 | CATSAETGELFF | TGTGCCACCTCCGCCGAGACCGGGGAGCTGTTTTTT
TRBJ2-2 | . | TRBD2 | 16 | TRBV5-1 | CASSHHSGTRAGELFF | TGCGCCAGCAGTCACCATTCCGGGACTAGAGCCGGGGAGCTGTTTTTT
TRBJ2-1 | . | TRBD2 | 16 | TRBV4-3 | CASSQRRTSGGDEQFF | TGCGCCAGCAGCCAACGCCGGACGAGCGGGGGCGATGAGCAGTTCTTC
TRBJ1-5 | . | TRBD1 | 14 | TRBV2 | CASKVGGYGQPQHF | TGTGCCAGCAAGGTAGGGGGCTACGGGCAGCCCCAGCATTTT
TRBJ2-7 | . | TRBD1 | 16 | TRBV5-1 | CASSLGQGILFYEQYF | TGCGCCAGCAGCTTGGGACAGGGCATCCTTTTCTACGAGCAGTACTTC
TRBJ2-1 | . | . | 16 | TRBV7-3 | CASSLMGAGGYNEQFF | TGTGCCAGCAGCTTGATGGGGGCTGGAGGTTACAATGAGCAGTTCTTC
TRBJ2-1 | once | . | 17 | TRBV7-9 | CASSFRFEGRDRDEQFF | TGTGCCAGCAGCTTCCGTTTCGAGGGCCGGGATAGGGATGAGCAGTTCTTC
TRBJ1-3 | . | . | 16 | TRBV5-1 | CASSLSGQSSGNTIYF | TGCGCCAGCAGCTTGAGCGGACAGAGCTCTGGAAACACCATATATTTT
TRBJ2-7 | . | TRBD2 | 15 | TRBV4-1 | CASSQETSGRYEQYF | TGCGCCAGCAGCCAGGAAACTAGCGGGAGGTACGAGCAGTACTTC
TRBJ1-1 | . | TRBD1 | 14 | TRBV5-1 | CASRQGAADTEAFF | TGCGCCAGCAGACAGGGGGCTGCGGACACTGAAGCTTTCTTT
TRBJ1-5 | . | TRBD1 | 16 | TRBV28 | CASSARAGQGYQPQHF | TGTGCCAGCAGTGCTCGGGCCGGACAGGGATATCAGCCCCAGCATTTT
TRBJ2-7 | . | . | 11 | TRBV12-3/TRBV12-4 | CASSFFSEQYF | TGTGCCAGCAGTTTCTTTTCCGAGCAGTACTTC
TRBJ2-5 | . | . | 16 | TRBV11-3 | CASSSDPSEYRETQYF | TGTGCCAGCAGCTCCGACCCATCGGAGTATAGGGAGACCCAGTACTTC
TRBJ2-5 | . | . | 15 | TRBV5-4 | CASSLYGQIQETQYF | TGTGCCAGCAGCTTGTATGGTCAGATCCAAGAGACCCAGTACTTC
TRBJ1-2 | . | . | 15 | TRBV5-6 | CASTGGGAGDYGYTF | TGTGCCAGCACTGGAGGCGGGGCGGGAGACTATGGCTACACCTTC
TRBJ1-2 | . | . | 12 | TRBV7-9 | CASSLALLGYTF | TGTGCCAGCAGCCTAGCCTTGTTAGGCTACACCTTC
TRBJ1-2 | . | . | 17 | TRBV11-2 | CASSPFLVKVEDYGYTF | TGTGCCAGCAGCCCCTTCCTCGTTAAAGTGGAGGACTATGGCTACACCTTC
TRBJ2-5 | . | . | 17 | TRBV19 | CASSIILGTPGQEPQYF | TGTGCCAGTAGTATAATCCTCGGGACACCAGGACAAGAGCCCCAGTACTTC
TRBJ2-3 | . | . | 13 | TRBV4-2 | CASSQDAARTQYF | TGTGCCAGCAGCCAAGATGCGGCCAGAACGCAGTATTTT
TRBJ1-1 | few | TRBD1 | 13 | TRBV6-5 | CASSLDRGTEAFF | TGTGCCAGCAGCCTAGACAGGGGAACTGAAGCTTTCTTT
TRBJ2-7 | . | . | 12 | TRBV30 | CAWGLVEGEQYF | TGTGCCTGGGGGCTGGTCGAGGGCGAGCAGTACTTC
TRBJ2-1 | . | . | 13 | TRBV12-3/TRBV12-4 | CASSSPNTNEQFF | TGTGCCAGCAGTTCCCCGAACACCAATGAGCAGTTCTTC
TRBJ2-1 | . | . | 12 | TRBV4-1 | CASSHPDNEQFF | TGCGCCAGCAGCCATCCGGACAATGAGCAGTTCTTC
TRBJ2-3 | . | TRBD2 | 16 | TRBV9 | CASSARAGGTIDTQYF | TGTGCCAGCAGCGCAAGAGCGGGGGGGACGATAGATACGCAGTATTTT
TRBJ1-1 | few | TRBD1 | 13 | TRBV12-3/TRBV12-4 | CASRGQQNTEAFF | TGTGCCAGCCGGGGACAGCAGAACACTGAAGCTTTCTTT
TRBJ1-2 | . | TRBD1 | 13 | TRBV27 | CASSFRQGHGYTF | TGTGCCAGCAGTTTTAGACAGGGGCATGGCTACACCTTC
TRBJ1-5 | . | TRBD1 | 16 | TRBV5-8 | CASSRPGTGVRGPQHF | TGTGCCAGCAGCCGTCCCGGGACAGGGGTGAGGGGGCCCCAGCATTTT
TRBJ1-1 | . | . | 13 | TRBV6-5 | CATLAQGNTEAFF | TGTGCCACTCTCGCCCAGGGGAACACTGAAGCTTTCTTT
TRBJ2-7 | . | . | 13 | TRBV4-2 | CASSQENSYEQYF | TGTGCCAGCAGCCAAGAGAACAGCTACGAGCAGTACTTC
TRBJ1-2 | . | TRBD1 | 13 | TRBV12-3/TRBV12-4 | CASSFTDRDGYTF | TGTGCCAGCAGTTTTACCGACAGGGATGGCTACACCTTC
TRBJ2-3 | . | TRBD2 | 15 | TRBV4-2 | CASSRGGASTDTQYF | TGTGCCAGCAGCCGCGGGGGGGCTAGCACAGATACGCAGTATTTT
TRBJ1-2 | . | TRBD1 | 13 | TRBV2 | CASTTQGAYGYTF | TGTGCCAGCACCACCCAGGGGGCGTATGGCTACACCTTC
TRBJ2-1 | . | TRBD2 | 16 | TRBV5-1 | CASMISGGGASDEQFF | TGCGCCAGCATGATCTCGGGCGGGGGGGCGTCGGATGAGCAGTTCTTC
TRBJ2-1 | . | . | 14 | TRBV27 | CASSVSGTKNEQFF | TGTGCCAGCAGTGTATCCGGGACAAAAAATGAGCAGTTCTTC
TRBJ2-3 | . | . | 13 | TRBV30 | CAWSAGVTDTQYF | TGTGCCTGGAGTGCGGGGGTAACAGATACGCAGTATTTT
TRBJ1-6 | . | . | 15 | TRBV5-1 | CASSLGPSESAPLHF | TGCGCCAGCAGCCTAGGCCCTAGTGAGTCGGCACCCCTCCACTTT
TRBJ1-4 | . | TRBD1 | 16 | TRBV5-4 | CASSLQPFEQGIGLFF | TGTGCCAGCAGCTTACAACCCTTCGAACAGGGGATTGGGCTGTTTTTT
TRBJ2-7 | . | . | 15 | TRBV28 | CASTLGGDSSYEQYF | TGTGCCAGCACCCTAGGGGGGGACTCTTCCTACGAGCAGTACTTC
TRBJ2-7 | . | TRBD1 | 15 | TRBV25-1 | CASSDGTGWIDEQYF | TGTGCCAGCAGTGATGGGACAGGGTGGATCGACGAGCAGTACTTC
TRBJ2-3 | . | . | 12 | TRBV2 | CASTPDSFTQYF | TGTGCCAGCACCCCAGACAGTTTTACGCAGTATTTT
TRBJ1-6 | once | . | 13 | TRBV27 | CASSSGLGSPLHF | TGTGCCAGCAGTTCGGGGTTAGGGTCACCCCTCCACTTT
TRBJ2-6 | . | TRBD1 | 19 | TRBV28 | CASSPSGQAEHSGANVLTF | TGTGCCAGCAGCCCCTCGGGACAGGCGGAGCATTCTGGGGCCAACGTCCTGACTTTC